The source of this T cell receptor (beta chain) is a study of cytomegalovirus exposure and HLA in healthy donors. PCR primers comprised 60 Vbeta and 13 Jbeta primers. The assay was immunoSEQ multiplex PCR, and TCRdb's table has in-frame clones only and misses some. In the table there are about 220,000 clones, around 75% of which are singletons. Notes on the study in general: Later analysis identified a missense DCLRE1C variant that was linked to TCR beta V- and J-gene trimming.

A few counts support this clone. What it binds is not known. CDR1 is SGHTA, CDR2 FQGNSA, per germline. The CDR3 contains 14 residues. V lost 2 bases to trimming and J lost 6 bases, with 13 bases between them. This TCR was recovered from a woman younger than 45 in good health and CMV-seronegative. The sample taken for sequencing was PBMCs. This sequence joins TRBV7-2 and TRBJ1-1; D unclear. The CDR3 loop is CASSLSPSSPEAFF. In DNA, the CDR3 is TGTGCCAGCAGCTTAAGCCCTAGTTCACCTGAAGCTTTCTTT.